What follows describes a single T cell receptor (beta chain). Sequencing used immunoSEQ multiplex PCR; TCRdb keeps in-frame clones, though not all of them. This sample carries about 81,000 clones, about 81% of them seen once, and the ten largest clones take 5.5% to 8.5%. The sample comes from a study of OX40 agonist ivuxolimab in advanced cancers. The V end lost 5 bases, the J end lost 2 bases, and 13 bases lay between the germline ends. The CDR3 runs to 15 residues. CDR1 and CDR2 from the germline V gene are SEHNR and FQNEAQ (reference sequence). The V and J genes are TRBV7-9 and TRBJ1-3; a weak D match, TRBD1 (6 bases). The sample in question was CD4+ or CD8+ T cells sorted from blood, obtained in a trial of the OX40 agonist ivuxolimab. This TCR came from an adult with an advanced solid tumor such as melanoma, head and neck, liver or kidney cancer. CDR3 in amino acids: CASSAQGFAGNTIYF. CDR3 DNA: TGTGCCAGCAGCGCCCAGGGGTTTGCTGGAAACACCATATATTTT.